This T cell receptor beta chain comes out of a study of Ad26.COV2.S vaccination and SARS-CoV-2 variants (TCRdb year 2021). With regard to the full study: Vaccine-arm donors were drawn from COV1001, a multicentre, randomized, double-blind, placebo-controlled phase I-IIa trial of Ad26.COV2.S in healthy adults. Ad26.COV2.S was administered intramuscularly at 5 x 10^10 or 1 x 10^11 viral particles, either as a single shot or as two shots given 56 days apart. Sequencing of the TCRbeta repertoire served to evaluate the specificity and breadth of SARS-CoV-2-reactive T cell receptors following Ad26.COV2.S vaccination. The TCR-sequenced set comprised about 32 samples: some 19 Ad26.COV2.S vaccine recipients, 5 placebo recipients and 8 SARS-CoV-2 convalescent individuals. Trial participants were randomized into five groups of five: low-dose or high-dose Ad26.COV2.S given once or twice, or placebo on both occasions. Investigators remained blinded to trial group allocation during experiments and outcome assessment.

Relative to germline, V is 7 bases shorter and J is 9 bases shorter, with 15 bases between their ends. The CDR3 holds 12 amino acids from the cysteine to the phenylalanine. Left in the record is the CDR3 DNA by itself, 36 bases read in frame from the first base. CDR1 PRHDT and CDR2 FYEKMQ are derived from the germline V gene (reference sequence). Explained via the paper, the treatment or condition label denotes: some 19 received Ad26.COV2.S at low or high dose, single or two shots; 5 received placebo; per-sample allocation not given. Repertoires of vaccine and placebo recipients were sequenced from samples taken on day 63 after the first injection. Cohort 1b enrolled around 23 adults aged 18-55 years at a single site in Boston, USA, between 29 July and 7 August 2020. As a vaccine, Ad26.COV2.S was a replication-incompetent adenovirus type 26 vector that expressed a prefusion-stabilized SARS-CoV-2 spike protein derived from the original Wuhan strain.

Paper-wide results and their limitations: Comparable non-spike TCR breadth was observed between vaccine and placebo recipients, consistent with only spike being contained in the vaccine. The study was not powered for comparison of responses between vaccine doses or regimens. Substantial breadth of spike-specific CD8+ and CD4+ T cell responses was reported after vaccination. Ad26.COV2.S recipients had higher spike-specific TCR breadth than placebo recipients (P = 0.0014). The authors noted that total T cell responses may have been underestimated by the TCR breadth and depth analyses.

TCRbeta CDR3 regions were sequenced with the immunoSEQ Assay. After extraction, genomic DNA underwent amplification by bias-controlled multiplex PCR, followed by high-throughput sequencing. In the paper's pipeline: To quantify the absolute abundance of every unique TCRbeta CDR3 region, sequences were collapsed and filtered. T cell fraction was estimated by normalizing TCRbeta template counts to usable DNA, which was measured by amplifying reference genes present in all nucleated cells. Repertoire TCRs were annotated as SARS-CoV-2-specific by exact matching of V gene, CDR3 amino acid sequence and J gene to a known reactive TCR set. The reference SARS-CoV-2 TCR set came from MIRA and was filtered for enrichment in COVID-19-positive ImmuneCODE repertoires, removing public or cross-reactive TCRs. Drawing on the MIRA antigens, annotated TCRs were analysed further at the level of specific ORF or position within ORF. Breadth was defined as annotated unique rearrangements over total unique productive rearrangements; depth was the summed frequency of those rearrangements. Two-sided Wilcoxon rank-sum tests were used to compare TCR breadth between groups. Drawn from immuneACCESS, this table holds only the in-frame rearrangements with V and J called that TCRdb kept. Clones are partly lost; checked studies trace under half to an unresolved V gene and leave the rest unexplained. V, J and clone size derive from that table, while D and trimming were established from the DNA sequence. The sample records roughly 700,000 clones, roughly nine tenths of which are singletons. About 1.5% of the sample is in the top ten clones.

Points on this clone: What this receptor recognizes is not known. No base quality values were provided; no much bigger clone lies one nucleotide off.

The receptor was isolated from a person between 18 and 59 years old who received the Ad26.COV2.S COVID-19 vaccine or a placebo. The sequence links TRBV13 to TRBJ1-1, with the identity of the D gene unclear. This material consisted of peripheral blood, taken in a trial of Ad26.COV2.S vaccine versus placebo. At the DNA level, the sequence is TGTGCCAGCACTCTGACGGGGAGCAAAGCTTTCTTT. Translated, it reads CASTLTGSKAFF.